This T cell receptor (beta chain) was captured by sequencing in a study of cytomegalovirus exposure and HLA in healthy donors. With 60 Vbeta and 13 Jbeta primers, the PCR was carried out. Clones were sequenced by immunoSEQ multiplex PCR, and TCRdb holds only the in-frame ones, with some missing. Of 160,000 or so clones in the sample, over 70% were seen once. As to this clone: Its antigen is unknown.

Whole-study findings and limits: Compared with the approximately 700-donor mean, an Asian-associated ancestry cluster reportedly had fewer N-insertions, according to a later analysis. Earlier findings revealed that most TCR beta V segments proved productive either about 90% or about 30% of the time.

Germline V lookup: CDR1 SNHLY, CDR2 FYNNEI. The CDR3 loop spans 15 amino acids. Trimming took off 3 bases at V and 2 bases at J, with 12 bases between the two ends. This TCR was recovered from a woman in her thirties or forties in good health and CMV-seropositive. V and J are TRBV2 and TRBJ2-3, with D hard to call. The sample consisted of PBMCs. The CDR3 DNA reads TGTGCCAGCAGTGACCCTAGAGAAGTCACAGATACGCAGTATTTT. Translated, it gives CASSDPREVTDTQYF.